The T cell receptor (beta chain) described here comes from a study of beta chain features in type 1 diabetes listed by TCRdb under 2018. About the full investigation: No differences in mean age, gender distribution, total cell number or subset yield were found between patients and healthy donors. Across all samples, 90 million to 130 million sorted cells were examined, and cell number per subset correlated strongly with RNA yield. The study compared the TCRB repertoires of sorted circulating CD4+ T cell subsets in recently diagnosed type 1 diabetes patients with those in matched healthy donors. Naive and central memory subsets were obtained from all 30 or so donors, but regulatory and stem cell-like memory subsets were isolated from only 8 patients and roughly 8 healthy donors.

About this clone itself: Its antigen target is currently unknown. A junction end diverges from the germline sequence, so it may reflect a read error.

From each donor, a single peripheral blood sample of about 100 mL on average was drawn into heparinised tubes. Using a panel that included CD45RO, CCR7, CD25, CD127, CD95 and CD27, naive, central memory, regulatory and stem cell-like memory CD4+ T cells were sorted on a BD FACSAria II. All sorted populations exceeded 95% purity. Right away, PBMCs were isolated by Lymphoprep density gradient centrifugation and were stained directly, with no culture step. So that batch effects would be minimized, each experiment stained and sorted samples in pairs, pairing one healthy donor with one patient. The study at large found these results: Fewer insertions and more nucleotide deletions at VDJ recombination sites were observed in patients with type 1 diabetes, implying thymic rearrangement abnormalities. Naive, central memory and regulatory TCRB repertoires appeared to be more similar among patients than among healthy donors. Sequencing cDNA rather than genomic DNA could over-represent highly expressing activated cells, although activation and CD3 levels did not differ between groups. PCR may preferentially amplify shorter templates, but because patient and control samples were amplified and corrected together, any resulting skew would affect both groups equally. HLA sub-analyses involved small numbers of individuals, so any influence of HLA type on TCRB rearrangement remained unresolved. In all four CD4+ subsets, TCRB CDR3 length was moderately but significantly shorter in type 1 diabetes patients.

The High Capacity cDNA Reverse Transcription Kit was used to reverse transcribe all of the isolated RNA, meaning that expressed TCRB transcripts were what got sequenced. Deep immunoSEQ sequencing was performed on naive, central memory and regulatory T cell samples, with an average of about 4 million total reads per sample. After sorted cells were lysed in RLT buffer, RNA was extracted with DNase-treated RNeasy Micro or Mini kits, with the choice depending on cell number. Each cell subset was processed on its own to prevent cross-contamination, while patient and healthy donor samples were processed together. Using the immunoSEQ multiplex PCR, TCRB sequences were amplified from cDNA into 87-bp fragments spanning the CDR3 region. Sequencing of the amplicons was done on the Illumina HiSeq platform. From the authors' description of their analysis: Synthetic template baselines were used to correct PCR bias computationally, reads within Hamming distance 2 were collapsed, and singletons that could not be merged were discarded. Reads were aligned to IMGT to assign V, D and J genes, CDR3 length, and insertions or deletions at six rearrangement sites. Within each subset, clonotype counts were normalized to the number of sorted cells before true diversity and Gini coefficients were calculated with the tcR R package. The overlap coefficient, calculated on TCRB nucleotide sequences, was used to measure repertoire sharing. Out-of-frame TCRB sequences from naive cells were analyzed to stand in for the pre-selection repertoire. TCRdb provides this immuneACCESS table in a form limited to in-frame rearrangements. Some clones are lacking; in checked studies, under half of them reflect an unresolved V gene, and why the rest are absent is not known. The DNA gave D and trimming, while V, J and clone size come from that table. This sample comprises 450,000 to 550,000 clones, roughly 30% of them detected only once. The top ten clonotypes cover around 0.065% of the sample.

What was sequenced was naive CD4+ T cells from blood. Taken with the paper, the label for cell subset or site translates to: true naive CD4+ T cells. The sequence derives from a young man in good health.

The CDR3 protein is CASSRDGRTNNEQFF. The DNA reads as follows: TGTGCTAGCAGCCGTGACGGCCGAACCAACAATGAGCAGTTCTTC. Recombination connected TRBV7-7 to TRBJ2-1, with no reliable assignment of the D segment. Taken from the germline V gene (reference sequence), the CDR1 and CDR2 loops are SSHAT and FNYEAQ. Including cysteine and phenylalanine, the CDR3 has 15 amino acids. Only the CDR3 region is kept as DNA, spanning 45 bases read in frame from base 1.